These 12 T cell receptor beta chains were sequenced from one sample in a study of blood T cell repertoires in COVID-19 (dated by TCRdb to about 2020). The library relied on the immunoSEQ multiplex PCR assay. TCRdb's version of the immuneACCESS table is confined to in-frame rearrangements and falls short of the full clone set. An unresolved V gene accounts for under half of the shortfall where checked; the remainder is of unknown origin. The sample table shows 350,000 to 450,000 clones, and 70% to 90% are seen once. The top ten constitute approximately 1.3% of the sample. Material for sequencing was PBMCs or T cells enriched from blood (not recorded which). Source of these receptors: a woman aged 18-35 years who had been exposed to COVID-19.

The chain has TRBV29-1 and TRBJ2-1; TRBD2 matches at 12 bases. This CDR3 region has 15 residues. Germline CDR1 SQVTM, CDR2 ANQGSEA. J gave up 0 bases and V 6 bases, and 3 bases lay outside the gene matches. CDR3 DNA sequence: TGCAGCGTCGGACTAGCGGGGAGCTCCTACAATGAGCAGTTCTTC. Protein product: CSVGLAGSSYNEQFF.

The chain couples TRBV10-3 to TRBJ1-6, with 8 bases identical to TRBD1. With V trimmed by 4 bases and J by 9 bases, 5 bases remained unmatched. The CDR3 loop spans 14 amino acids. Germline CDR1 ENHRY, CDR2 SYGVKD. CDR3 DNA sequence: TGTGCCATCAGTGCCCAGGGGGCGGCTTCACCCCTCCACTTT. It codes for CAISAQGAASPLHF.

The chain is built from TRBV5-4 and TRBJ2-5; a possible D gene is TRBD2 (6 bases). Trimming shortened V by 4 bases and J by 5 bases, and 12 bases separated the two germline ends. Germline-derived CDR1 and CDR2 are SGHNT and YYREEE (reference sequence). The CDR3 is made up of 13 amino acids. This CDR3 is CASSPGLSETQYF. The CDR3 DNA reads TGTGCCAGCAGCCCGGGACTCTCTGAGACCCAGTACTTC. The full variable domain, with the rest looked up from reference TRBV5-4 and TRBJ2-5, is ETGVTQSPTHLIKTRGQQVTLRCSSQSGHNTVSWYQQALGQGPQFIFQYYREEENGRGNFPPRFSGLQFPNYSSELNVNALELDDSALYLCASSPGLSETQYFGPGTRLLVL.

The chain recombines TRBV25-1 with TRBJ1-2, with D possibly TRBD1 on 5 matching bases. The V end lost 6 bases, the J end lost 5 bases, and 13 bases lay between the germline ends. Germline CDR1 is MGHDK and CDR2 is SYGVNS. This CDR3 is 13 amino acids long. CDR3 bases: TGTGCCAGCAGGGGGCAGGAAGGGTATGGCTACACCTTC. Protein: CASRGQEGYGYTF.

This sequence joins TRBV7-3 and TRBJ2-2; 7 bases are shared with TRBD1. The ends lost 5 bases at V and 0 bases at J; junction bases unmatched: 6. The CDR3 sequence is 16 residues long. The germline CDR1 and CDR2 sequences are SGHTA and FQGTGA. The CDR3 sequence is CASSTRQGANTGELFF. The CDR3 DNA is TGTGCCAGCAGCACCCGACAGGGAGCGAACACCGGGGAGCTGTTTTTT.

The rearrangement links TRBV21-1 to TRBJ1-1; the table's D call TRBD1 went unverified against the DNA. TRBV21-1 is listed as a pseudogene. The CDR3 has 14 amino acids. CDR3 loop: CASIPDTMNTEAFF. CDR3 sequence (DNA): TGTGCCAGCATCCCGGACACCATGAACACTGAAGCTTTCTTT.

The rearrangement joins TRBV6-6 to TRBJ1-3; possible D gene TRBD1, 6 bases. The CDR3 is 17 amino acids. V was cut by 5 bases and J by 0 bases, with 17 bases left in between. Germline values: CDR1 MNHNY, CDR2 SVGAGI (reference sequence). This CDR3 is CASSLNPWDISGNTIYF. The CDR3 nucleotides read TGTGCCAGCAGTCTCAACCCTTGGGACATCTCTGGAAACACCATATATTTT.

The chain uses TRBV7-3 and TRBJ2-2, with 9 nucleotides matching TRBD1. Looked up from germline, CDR1 is SGHTA and CDR2 is FQGTGA. Trimming at V came to 4 bases and at J to 2 bases, leaving 2 bases not matched to a gene. This CDR3 is 15 amino acids long. The CDR3 nucleotides read TGTGCCAGCAGCTCGACAGGGGGAAACACCGGGGAGCTGTTTTTT. This codes for CASSSTGGNTGELFF.

V usage is TRBV6-5 and J usage is TRBJ2-5; 8 bases fit TRBD1. The CDR3 contains 16 residues. The V gene end was trimmed by 0 bases and the J gene end by 5 bases; junction bases not matched to a gene: 8. Germline CDR1 reads MNHEY; CDR2 reads SVGAGI. CDR3 loop: CASSYSRSGGLETQYF. The DNA of the CDR3 is TGTGCCAGCAGTTACTCGAGGTCAGGGGGCTTGGAGACCCAGTACTTC.

This clone was seen only once. The rearrangement joins TRBV5-1 to TRBJ2-7; 8 nucleotides agree with TRBD2. The CDR3 is 14 residues long. J gave up 7 bases and V 4 bases, and 10 bases lay outside the gene matches. CDR1 is SGHRS, CDR2 YFSETQ, per germline. This chain's CDR3 is CASSRISGGREQYF. The CDR3 nucleotides read TGCGCCAGCAGCCGGATCTCGGGAGGGCGTGAGCAGTACTTC.

The rearrangement uses TRBV19 and TRBJ1-2, with 7 bases lining up with TRBD1. CDR3 size: 14 residues. CDR1 LNHDA and CDR2 SQIVND come from the germline V gene (reference sequence). With V trimmed by 5 bases and J by 9 bases, 12 bases remained unmatched. This chain's CDR3 is CASSSQGSASSYTF. The CDR3 region has the DNA TGTGCCAGTAGTTCACAGGGGAGCGCTTCGAGCTACACCTTC.

The CDR3 spells CASSQSGGLAFF. The DNA for the CDR3 is TGTGCCAGCAGCCAATCAGGGGGTTTGGCTTTCTTT. The J gene is TRBJ1-1, the V gene TRBV3-1 (or the pseudogene TRBV3-2); 7 bases fit TRBD1. The germline gives CDR1 LGHDT, CDR2 YNNKEL (reference sequence). The length of the CDR3 is 12 residues. Germline trimming cut 2 bases from V and 11 bases from J; bases unmatched to any gene: 5.